The T cell receptor (beta chain) under discussion was sequenced for a study of cytomegalovirus exposure and HLA in healthy donors. In the study overall: T cells numbering about 200 million yielded approximately 120 million unique TCR beta sequences in an earlier analysis. General study points: It was in a later analysis that TCR association rates were seen to vary by HLA locus, highest for DRB1 and lowest for HLA-C. In a later analysis, TCR beta V- and J-gene trimming showed a link to a missense DCLRE1C variant.

PCR amplification relied on 60 Vbeta primers (plus 13 Jbeta primers). Measured with immunoSEQ multiplex PCR; TCRdb has only the in-frame clones, and not every one. The table has 150,000 to 200,000 clones, roughly three quarters seen once. As to this clone: Its matching antigen is unknown.

The CDR3 loop spans 19 amino acids. The trim removed 3 bases at V and 4 bases at J, leaving 11 bases unmatched. CDR1 MNHEY and CDR2 SMNVEV come from the germline V gene (reference sequence). Sequenced: PBMCs. The chain joins TRBV27 to TRBJ2-2; 13 positions match TRBD2. This receptor was obtained from a woman in her forties or fifties in good health and CMV-seronegative. CDR3 amino acids: CASSFSSLAGGPSTGELFF. The CDR3 DNA is TGTGCCAGCAGTTTTTCGTCACTAGCGGGGGGGCCGAGCACCGGGGAGCTGTTTTTT.